The next 18 T cell receptor beta chains were all read from a single sample in a study of monozygotic twins with inflammatory bowel disease. Reprocessing the 5' RACE reads, TCRdb reports a single entry for every CDR3 protein and omits DNA. This sample's clone table lists approximately 150,000 distinct CDR3 sequences. The sequenced sample was blood. The receptors were sampled from a human donor with ulcerative colitis or Crohn's disease, or a healthy co-twin of an affected twin (not recorded which).

The J gene is TRBJ2-3, the V gene TRBV6-2 or TRBV6-3; TCRdb designates TRBD1, a call that cannot be tested without DNA. CDR1 is MNHEY and CDR2 is SVGEGT in the germline V gene. The CDR3 spans 15 residues. The CDR3 sequence is CASSYLVQYTDTQYF.

V is TRBV6-1 and J is TRBJ1-5; the TCRdb D gene call, TRBD1, has no DNA to confirm it. Looked up from germline, CDR1 is MNHNS and CDR2 is SASEGT. This CDR3 contains 14 residues. The CDR3 loop reads CASSRIGGNQPQHF.

This chain connects TRBV2 to TRBJ2-7. Germline lookup yields CDR1 SNHLY and CDR2 FYNNEI. The CDR3 covers 12 residues. The CDR3 sequence is CASSEVSYEQYF.

This chain joins TRBV6-4 and TRBJ2-7; TCRdb selects TRBD1, and the lack of DNA leaves this call unchecked. The CDR3 runs to 15 residues. Germline V lookup: CDR1 MRHNA, CDR2 SNTAGT. CDR3 amino acids: CASCKGTGGNYEQYF.

The chain uses TRBV7-2 and TRBJ2-7; TCRdb designates TRBD1, a call that cannot be tested without DNA. CDR3 length equals 14 residues. CDR1 and CDR2 (germline): SGHTA, FQGNSA. CDR3 sequence: CASSTRTVSHEQYF.

The chain is built from TRBV29-1 and TRBJ2-2; TCRdb calls TRBD2, which cannot be checked without DNA. The CDR3 covers 17 residues. The germline V gene has CDR1 SQVTM and CDR2 ANQGSEA. CDR3 sequence reads: CSVLSGTPAPNTGELFF.

This chain links TRBV4-2 with TRBJ2-7; TCRdb's D call, TRBD1, is unchecked because there is no DNA. This CDR3 is 16 amino acids long. Germline CDR1 and CDR2: LGHNA and YNFKEQ. CDR3: CASSQERGRYTYEPYF.

The chain is built from TRBV13 and TRBJ1-2; TCRdb outputs TRBD1, but without DNA this stays unchecked. The CDR3 has 15 amino acids. Germline V gene lookup returns CDR1 PRHDT and CDR2 FYEKMQ (reference sequence). CDR3 loop: CASSLGTGGLDGYTF.

The chain couples TRBV19 to TRBJ2-1. The germline V gene has CDR1 LNHDA and CDR2 SQIVND (reference sequence). CDR3 length: 14 amino acids. The CDR3 reads CASRKGRSYNEQFF.

The chain joins TRBV7-4 to TRBJ2-1. The CDR3 length is 17 residues. The germline V gene encodes CDR1 SGHVT and CDR2 SQSDAQ. Here the CDR3 reads CASSLVEVESPDNEQFF.

CDR3 sequence: CASSSPEEGGYTF. J is TRBJ1-2 and V is TRBV7-6. Germline loops: CDR1 SGHVS, CDR2 FNYEAQ. The CDR3 spans 13 residues.

This chain links TRBV18 with TRBJ2-5. Germline CDR1 and CDR2: KGHSH and LQKENI. This CDR3 is built from 14 residues. The CDR3 reads CASSAAGYQETQYF.

The chain recombines TRBV4-1 with TRBJ2-5; the D call from TCRdb, TRBD2, cannot be confirmed without DNA. Germline V gene data show CDR1 as MGHRA and CDR2 as YSYEKL. The CDR3 totals 16 residues. The CDR3 protein is CASSERLAGGQETQYF.

The V call is TRBV27, the J call TRBJ2-2; TCRdb calls TRBD2, which cannot be checked without DNA. This CDR3 region has 15 residues. The germline CDR1 and CDR2 sequences are MNHEY and SMNVEV (reference sequence). The CDR3 protein is CASTSGLVNTGELFF.

The V and J genes are TRBV12-3 or TRBV12-4 and TRBJ1-1; the D gene TCRdb calls, TRBD1, cannot be checked with no DNA. This CDR3 comprises 15 residues. This chain's CDR3 is CASTTGQGVNTEAFF.

The rearrangement links TRBV5-1 to TRBJ2-2. The CDR3 totals 13 residues. The germline gives CDR1 SGHRS, CDR2 YFSETQ. The CDR3 sequence is CASSWDNTGELFF.

The CDR3 spells CASSFRLATNEKLFF. The chain links TRBV5-1 to TRBJ1-4. Germline V CDR1 and CDR2: SGHRS, YFSETQ. The CDR3 loop spans 15 amino acids. Full variable domain (missing parts from reference TRBV5-1 and TRBJ1-4): KAGVTQTPRYLIKTRGQQVTLSCSPISGHRSVSWYQQTPGQGLQFLFEYFSETQRNKGNFPGRFSGRQFSNSRSEMNVSTLELGDSALYLCASSFRLATNEKLFFGSGTQLSVL.

The chain joins TRBV24-1 to TRBJ2-1. CDR1 KGHDR and CDR2 SFDVKD come from the germline V gene. This CDR3 is built from 11 residues. The CDR3 spells CATSVYNEQFF.